The 22 T cell receptor beta chains presented below share a single source sample, sequenced in a study of blood T cell repertoires in COVID-19. Here immunoSEQ multiplex PCR was the method, and the copy in TCRdb shows in-frame clones only, minus some. Found here are roughly 260,000 clones, more than 75% of them singletons; the top ten hold 2% to 2.5%. Sample: peripheral blood. Source of these receptors: a woman aged 45-59 years with acute or convalescent COVID-19.

This rearrangement joins TRBV10-3 to TRBJ2-1; the match to TRBD2 covers 9 bases. Unmatched junction bases numbered 8, after V lost 2 bases and J lost 9 bases. This CDR3 region has 15 residues. CDR1 is ENHRY and CDR2 is SYGVKD in the germline V gene. The CDR3 DNA sequence: TGTGCCATCAGTGAGGGAGGACTAGCGCTTGGTGAGCAGTTCTTC. Translation gives CAISEGGLALGEQFF.

The chain's CDR3 is CASSLRFGESYGYTF. The CDR3 DNA sequence: TGTGCCAGCAGCTTAAGATTTGGGGAGTCCTATGGCTACACCTTC. This chain uses TRBV7-2 with TRBJ1-2; no clear D. Per the germline V gene, CDR1 is SGHTA and CDR2 is FQGNSA. Trimming left V 2 bases short and J 4 bases short, with 14 bases between. The CDR3 length is 15 residues.

The chain carries TRBV27 and TRBJ2-3, with a possible D match to TRBD2 (6 bases). The CDR3 is 15 amino acids. The V end was cut by 4 bases, the J end by 0 bases, with 11 bases between. CDR1 and CDR2 from the germline V gene are MNHEY and SMNVEV (reference sequence). DNA of the CDR3: TGTGCCAGCAGTTGGTATAGCGGAAGCACAGATACGCAGTATTTT. Translating it yields CASSWYSGSTDTQYF.

This clone was counted between two and nine times. The CDR3 spells CASSLGRGSRTGELFF. The CDR3 DNA is TGCGCCAGCAGCTTAGGTCGAGGGAGTCGCACCGGGGAGCTGTTTTTT. J is TRBJ2-2 and V is TRBV5-1; D possibly corresponds to TRBD2 (5 bases). Germline-derived CDR1 and CDR2 are SGHRS and YFSETQ. V lost 2 bases and J 4 bases, leaving 15 bases between the germline ends. The CDR3 covers 16 residues.

The V and J genes are TRBV7-3 and TRBJ1-1; D is ambiguous. Trimming pared 2 bases from V and 0 bases from J, leaving 7 bases between. This CDR3 region has 14 residues. The germline V gene encodes CDR1 SGHTA and CDR2 FQGTGA. CDR3 residues: CASSLGSMNTEAFF. In nucleotides, the CDR3 is TGTGCCAGCAGCTTAGGCAGTATGAACACTGAAGCTTTCTTT.

The chain combines TRBV4-1 with TRBJ2-7, with 8 bases aligning to TRBD1. V lost 0 bases, J lost 4 bases, and 5 bases stayed unmatched. Germline loops: CDR1 MGHRA, CDR2 YSYEKL. This CDR3 has 15 amino acids. Here the CDR3 DNA reads TGCGCCAGCAGCCAAGATCAAGACAGGGGTTACGAGCAGTACTTC. Its translation: CASSQDQDRGYEQYF.

The rearrangement uses TRBV27 and TRBJ2-5, with D uncertain. This CDR3 region has 13 residues. Per the germline V gene, CDR1 is MNHEY and CDR2 is SMNVEV (reference sequence). V shed 9 bases and J shed 0 bases, with 11 bases lying between them. CDR3 nucleotides: TGTGCCAGTAGTCTTTCCTACCAAGAGACCCAGTACTTC. Its protein product is CASSLSYQETQYF.

V and J are TRBV3-1 (or the pseudogene TRBV3-2) and TRBJ1-4; D remains ambiguous. This CDR3 comprises 17 residues. V was pared by 0 bases and J by 0 bases, with 11 bases between. Germline V lookup: CDR1 LGHDT, CDR2 YNNKEL (reference sequence). The CDR3 here is CASSQDSGGTTNEKLFF. CDR3 DNA sequence: TGTGCCAGCAGCCAAGATAGTGGCGGAACAACTAATGAAAAACTGTTTTTT.

V gene TRBV9 combines with J gene TRBJ1-2; a weak D match, TRBD1 (6 bases). Trimming took off 3 bases at V and 4 bases at J, with 16 bases between the two ends. The CDR3 is made up of 15 amino acids. CDR1 is SGDLS, CDR2 YYNGEE, per germline. The CDR3: CASSGAAGATYGYTF. The CDR3 bases are TGTGCCAGCAGCGGAGCCGCAGGGGCGACCTATGGCTACACCTTC.

This clone has just one count. This chain uses TRBV3-1 (or the pseudogene TRBV3-2) with TRBJ2-4; D is possibly TRBD2 (6 bases). Germline loops: CDR1 LGHDT, CDR2 YNNKEL (reference sequence). Trimming removed 1 base at V and 9 bases at J, with 7 bases between. The CDR3 length is 12 residues. The CDR3 sequence: CASSQGGGIQYF. CDR3 DNA sequence: TGTGCCAGCAGCCAAGGGGGAGGCATTCAGTACTTC.

The J gene is TRBJ1-4, the V gene TRBV21-1. TRBV21-1 has pseudogene status. The CDR3 sequence is 15 residues long. CDR3 sequence reads: CASSSRRGREEKLFF. CDR3 coding DNA: TGTGCCAGCAGCTCCCGAAGGGGGAGGGAAGAAAAACTGTTTTTT.

This chain joins TRBV15 and TRBJ1-5; perhaps TRBD1 as D (5 bases). The germline gives CDR1 LNHNV, CDR2 YYDKDF (reference sequence). The germline V and J ends were trimmed by 2 bases and 6 bases, with 11 bases remaining between them. The CDR3 is made up of 14 amino acids. The CDR3 region has the DNA TGTGCCACCAGCAGACCGGGGGGGACTCAGCCCCAGCATTTT. Translated: CATSRPGGTQPQHF.

The V gene is TRBV7-3, the J gene TRBJ2-2, with D unresolved. V lost 4 bases and J lost 5, with 11 bases in between. The CDR3 runs 14 residues. Germline loops: CDR1 SGHTA, CDR2 FQGTGA. CDR3 in DNA: TGTGCCAGCAGCTCCTACCAAACTACCGGGGAGCTGTTTTTT. Translation gives CASSSYQTTGELFF.

The chain carries TRBV4-1 and TRBJ2-5, with TRBD1 matching 7 bases. Germline V gene lookup returns CDR1 MGHRA and CDR2 YSYEKL. This CDR3 has 16 residues. V lost 3 bases and J lost 2; bases outside the gene matches: 9. In nucleotides, the CDR3 is TGCGCCAGCAGCCACCGCCGGGACAGCGAACAAGAGACCCAGTACTTC. Protein: CASSHRRDSEQETQYF.

The chain joins TRBV28 to TRBJ2-7; possibly TRBD2 for D (6 bases). The V gene's germline CDR1 is MDHEN and CDR2 SYDVKM. V dropped 2 bases and J dropped 4 bases, with 15 bases sitting between them. This CDR3 contains 15 residues. The CDR3 region is CASSLVEGKSYEQYF. Here the CDR3 DNA reads TGTGCCAGCAGTTTAGTGGAGGGAAAATCTTACGAGCAGTACTTC. Complete variable domain (other parts from reference TRBV28 and TRBJ2-7): DVKVTQSSRYLVKRTGEKVFLECVQDMDHENMFWYRQDPGLGLRLIYFSYDVKMKEKGDIPEGYSVSREKKERFSLILESASTNQTSMYLCASSLVEGKSYEQYFGPGTRLTVT.

The chain links TRBV7-3 to TRBJ2-3; 10 bases are shared with TRBD2. In germline, CDR1 is SGHTA, CDR2 FQGTGA. V lost 1 base and J lost 2; bases outside the gene matches: 6. This CDR3 is 17 amino acids long. CDR3 protein: CASSLKVAGGLTDTQYF. The CDR3, as DNA: TGTGCCAGCAGCTTAAAGGTAGCGGGAGGCCTCACAGATACGCAGTATTTT.

The chain joins TRBV5-5 to TRBJ2-7, with D perhaps matching TRBD2 (5 bases). V was shortened by 0 bases and J by 12 bases, with 13 bases between the two germline ends. Germline V gene sequence: CDR1 SGHKS, CDR2 YYEKEE (reference sequence). This CDR3 is 12 amino acids long. The CDR3 loop is CASSLVAGPWYF. The CDR3 DNA reads as TGTGCCAGCAGCTTGGTTGCGGGCCCGTGGTACTTC.

This chain uses TRBV29-1 with TRBJ2-7; 9 bases agree with TRBD2. Germline V gives CDR1 SQVTM, CDR2 ANQGSEA. This CDR3 has 17 residues. With V trimmed by 3 bases and J by 6 bases, 18 bases remained unmatched. CDR3 bases: TGCAGCGTTGACGGGCTAGCGGGACAGCGAAAACGGGGCGAGCAGTACTTC. It encodes CSVDGLAGQRKRGEQYF.

The table lists this clone with a count of one. The genes are TRBV27 and TRBJ2-1; the D gene is possibly TRBD1 (5 bases). Trimming cost V 1 base and J 6 bases, with 19 bases left between them. Germline V gene lookup returns CDR1 MNHEY and CDR2 SMNVEV (reference sequence). The CDR3 covers 17 residues. CDR3 DNA: TGTGCCAGCAGTTTATACGAGGCCAGGGCGGCTTTCAATGAGCAGTTCTTC. Protein product: CASSLYEARAAFNEQFF.

The chain links TRBV4-3 to TRBJ1-4; D gene uncertain. Germline V CDR1 and CDR2: LGHNA, YSLEER. The CDR3 runs to 15 residues. Trimming removed 2 bases from V and 7 bases from J, with 14 bases in between. CDR3 DNA sequence: TGCGCCAGCAGCCAAAATCCCGGGGAAGGTGAAAAACTGTTTTTT. Its protein product is CASSQNPGEGEKLFF.

The V call is TRBV7-9, the J call TRBJ2-1, with TRBD1 identical over 7 bases. Germline V gene sequence: CDR1 SEHNR, CDR2 FQNEAQ (reference sequence). This CDR3 spans 16 amino acids. The ends lost 7 bases at V and 8 bases at J; junction bases unmatched: 17. In nucleotides, the CDR3 is TGTGCCAGCAAACCTGGGCCCGTGACAGGGTTACATGAGCAGTTCTTC. It translates to CASKPGPVTGLHEQFF.

The chain joins TRBV6-2 or TRBV6-3 to TRBJ1-1, with a weak D call TRBD1 (6 bases). This CDR3 has 14 amino acids. Trimming removed 5 bases at V and 1 base at J, with 11 bases between. Germline V gene sequence: CDR1 MNHEY, CDR2 SVGEGT. The CDR3 is CASSRSGQNTEAFF. The CDR3 region has the DNA TGTGCCAGCAGTCGGTCGGGACAGAACACTGAAGCTTTCTTT.